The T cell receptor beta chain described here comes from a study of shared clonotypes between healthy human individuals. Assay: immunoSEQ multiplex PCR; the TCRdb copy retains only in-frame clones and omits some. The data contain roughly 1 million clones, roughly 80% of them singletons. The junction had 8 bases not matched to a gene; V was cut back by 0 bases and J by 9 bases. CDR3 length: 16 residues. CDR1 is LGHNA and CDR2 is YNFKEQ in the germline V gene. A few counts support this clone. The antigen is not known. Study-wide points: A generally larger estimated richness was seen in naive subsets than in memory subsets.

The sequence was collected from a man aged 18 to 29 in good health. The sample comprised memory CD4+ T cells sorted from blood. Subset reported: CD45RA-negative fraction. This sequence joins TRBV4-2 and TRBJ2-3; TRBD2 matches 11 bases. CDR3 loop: CASSQDSTGLAGTQYF. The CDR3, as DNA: TGTGCCAGCAGCCAAGATTCTACAGGACTAGCGGGCACGCAGTATTTT.